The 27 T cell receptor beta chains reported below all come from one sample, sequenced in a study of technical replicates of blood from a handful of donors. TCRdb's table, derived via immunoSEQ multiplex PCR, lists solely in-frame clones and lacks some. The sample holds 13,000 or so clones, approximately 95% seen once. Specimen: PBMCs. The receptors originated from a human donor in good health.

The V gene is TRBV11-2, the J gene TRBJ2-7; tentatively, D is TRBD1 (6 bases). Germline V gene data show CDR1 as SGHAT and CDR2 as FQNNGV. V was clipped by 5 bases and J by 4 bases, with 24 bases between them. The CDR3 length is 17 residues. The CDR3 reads CASSPDLGAERMYEQYF. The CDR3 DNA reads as TGTGCCAGCAGCCCTGATTTGGGGGCAGAAAGGATGTACGAGCAGTACTTC.

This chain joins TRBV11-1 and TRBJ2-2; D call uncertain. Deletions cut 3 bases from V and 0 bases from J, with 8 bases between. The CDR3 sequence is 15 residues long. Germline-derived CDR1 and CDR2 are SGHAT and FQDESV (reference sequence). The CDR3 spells CASSFLPSNTGELFF. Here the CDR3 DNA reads TGTGCCAGCAGCTTTCTCCCCTCGAACACCGGGGAGCTGTTTTTT.

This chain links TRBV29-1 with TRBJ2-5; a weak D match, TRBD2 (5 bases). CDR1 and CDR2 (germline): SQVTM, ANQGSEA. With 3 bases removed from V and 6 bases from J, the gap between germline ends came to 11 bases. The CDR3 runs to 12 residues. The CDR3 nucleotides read TGCAGCGTTGATTCGAGGGTACAGACCCAGTACTTC. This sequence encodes CSVDSRVQTQYF.

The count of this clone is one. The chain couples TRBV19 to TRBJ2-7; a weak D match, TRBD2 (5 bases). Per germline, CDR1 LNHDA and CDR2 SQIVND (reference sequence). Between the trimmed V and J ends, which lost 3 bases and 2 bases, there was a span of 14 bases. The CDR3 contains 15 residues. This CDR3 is CASSMSRGQTYEQYF. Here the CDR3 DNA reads TGTGCCAGTAGTATGTCACGAGGGCAAACCTACGAGCAGTACTTC.

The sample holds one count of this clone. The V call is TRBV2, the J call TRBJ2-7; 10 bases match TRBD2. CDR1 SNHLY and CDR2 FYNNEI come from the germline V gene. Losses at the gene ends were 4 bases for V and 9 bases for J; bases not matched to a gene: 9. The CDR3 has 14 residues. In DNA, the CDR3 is TGTGCCAGCAGTGGACTAGCGGGCCTTGAATGGCAGTACTTC. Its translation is CASSGLAGLEWQYF.

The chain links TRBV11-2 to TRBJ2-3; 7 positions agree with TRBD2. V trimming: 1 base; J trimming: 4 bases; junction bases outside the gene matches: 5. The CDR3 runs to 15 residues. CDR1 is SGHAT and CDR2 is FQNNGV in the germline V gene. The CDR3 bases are TGTGCCAGCAGCTTAGGGACGGGAGGCCCAGATACGCAGTATTTT. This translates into CASSLGTGGPDTQYF.

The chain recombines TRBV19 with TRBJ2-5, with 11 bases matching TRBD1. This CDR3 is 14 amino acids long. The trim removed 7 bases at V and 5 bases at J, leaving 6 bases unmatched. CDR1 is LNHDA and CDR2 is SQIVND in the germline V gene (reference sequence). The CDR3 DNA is TGTGCCAGTACTAGGACAGGGGGCATCGAGACCCAGTACTTC. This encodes CASTRTGGIETQYF. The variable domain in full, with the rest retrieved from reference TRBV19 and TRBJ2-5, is DGGITQSPKYLFRKEGQNVTLSCEQNLNHDAMYWYRQDPGQGLRLIYYSQIVNDFQKGDIAEGYSVSREKKESFPLTVTSAQKNPTAFYLCASTRTGGIETQYFGPGTRLLVL.

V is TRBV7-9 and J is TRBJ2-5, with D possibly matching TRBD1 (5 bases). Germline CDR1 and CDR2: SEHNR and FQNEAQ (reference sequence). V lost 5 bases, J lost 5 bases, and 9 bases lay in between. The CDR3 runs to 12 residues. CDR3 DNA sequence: TGTGCCAGCAGCAACCCAGGGGAGACCCAGTACTTC. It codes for CASSNPGETQYF. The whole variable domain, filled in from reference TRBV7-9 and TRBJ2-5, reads DTGVSQNPRHKITKRGQNVTFRCDPISEHNRLYWYRQTLGQGPEFLTYFQNEAQLEKSRLLSDRFSAERPKGSFSTLEIQRTEQGDSAMYLCASSNPGETQYFGPGTRLLVL.

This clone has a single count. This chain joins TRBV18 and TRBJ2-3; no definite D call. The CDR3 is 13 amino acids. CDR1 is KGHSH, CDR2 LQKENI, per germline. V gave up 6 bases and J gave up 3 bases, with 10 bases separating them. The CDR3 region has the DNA TGTGCCAGCTCGGCCCTAGGTACAGATACGCAGTATTTT. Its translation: CASSALGTDTQYF.

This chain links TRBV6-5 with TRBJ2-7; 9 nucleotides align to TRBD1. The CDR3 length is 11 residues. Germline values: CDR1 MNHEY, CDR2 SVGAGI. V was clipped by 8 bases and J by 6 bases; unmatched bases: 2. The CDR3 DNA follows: TGTGCCAGCCGACAGGGGGGCGAGCAGTACTTC. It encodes CASRQGGEQYF.

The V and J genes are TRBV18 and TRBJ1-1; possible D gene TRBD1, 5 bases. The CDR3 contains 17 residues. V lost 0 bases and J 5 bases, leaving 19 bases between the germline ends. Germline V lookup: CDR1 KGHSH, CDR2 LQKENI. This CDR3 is CASSPPGGVDLGTEAFF. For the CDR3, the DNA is TGTGCCAGCTCACCACCGGGGGGAGTGGATCTTGGGACTGAAGCTTTCTTT.

The DNA for the CDR3 is TGCGCCAGCAGCTTGGCCCTGGACAGCCCGGGGACCCAGTACTTC. This translates into CASSLALDSPGTQYF. V gene TRBV5-1 combines with J gene TRBJ2-5; maybe TRBD1 (6 bases). With 0 bases removed from V and 7 bases from J, the gap between germline ends came to 16 bases. The CDR3 runs to 15 residues. Germline CDR1 and CDR2: SGHRS and YFSETQ.

As DNA, the CDR3 is TGTGCCAGCTCACCTCGCGACAGAGGCGAGCAGTACTTC. This encodes CASSPRDRGEQYF. The V call is TRBV18, the J call TRBJ2-7; TRBD1 is a possible D gene (5 bases). In germline, CDR1 is KGHSH, CDR2 LQKENI. V was pared by 3 bases and J by 6 bases, with 12 bases between. This CDR3 has 13 amino acids.

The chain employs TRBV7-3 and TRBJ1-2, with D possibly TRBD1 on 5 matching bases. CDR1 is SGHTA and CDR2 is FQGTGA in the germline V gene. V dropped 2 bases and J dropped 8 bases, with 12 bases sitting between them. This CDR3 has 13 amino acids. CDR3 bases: TGTGCCAGCAGCTTACAAGGGGAAGGGGGCTACACCTTC. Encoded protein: CASSLQGEGGYTF.

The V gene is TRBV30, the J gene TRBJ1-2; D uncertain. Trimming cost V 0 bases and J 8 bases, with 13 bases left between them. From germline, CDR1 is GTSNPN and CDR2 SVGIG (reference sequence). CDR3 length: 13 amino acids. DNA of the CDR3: TGTGCCTGGAGTGTACTGACGCTGGGCGGCTACACCTTC. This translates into CAWSVLTLGGYTF.

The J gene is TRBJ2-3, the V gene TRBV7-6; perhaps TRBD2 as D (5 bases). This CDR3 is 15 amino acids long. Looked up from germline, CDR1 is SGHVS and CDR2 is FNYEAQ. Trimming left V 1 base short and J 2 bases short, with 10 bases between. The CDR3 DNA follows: TGTGCCAGCAGCTTAGGTTCCGGGGTCACAGATACGCAGTATTTT. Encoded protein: CASSLGSGVTDTQYF. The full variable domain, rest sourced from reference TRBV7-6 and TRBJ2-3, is GAGVSQSPRYKVTKRGQDVALRCDPISGHVSLYWYRQALGQGPEFLTYFNYEAQQDKSGLPNDRFSAERPEGSISTLTIQRTEQRDSAMYRCASSLGSGVTDTQYFGPGTRLTVL.

The CDR3 coding sequence is TGTGCCAGTAGTATCTGGGACAGGGACTCCTACGAGCAGTACTTC. Protein product: CASSIWDRDSYEQYF. The chain combines TRBV19 with TRBJ2-7; 9 bases fit TRBD1. Per germline, CDR1 LNHDA and CDR2 SQIVND (reference sequence). This CDR3 region has 15 residues. The trim removed 3 bases at V and 0 bases at J, leaving 3 bases unmatched.

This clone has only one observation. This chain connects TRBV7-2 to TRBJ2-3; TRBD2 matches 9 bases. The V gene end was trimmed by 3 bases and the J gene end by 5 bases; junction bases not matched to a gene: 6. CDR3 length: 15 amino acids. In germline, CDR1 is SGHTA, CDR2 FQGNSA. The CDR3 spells CASSFQGLAVDTQYF. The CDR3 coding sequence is TGTGCCAGCAGCTTCCAGGGACTAGCTGTAGATACGCAGTATTTT.

CDR3 DNA: TGTGCCAGCAGTTTATCGGTGGAGGGTGGCACAGATACGCAGTATTTT. Amino acids: CASSLSVEGGTDTQYF. This chain joins TRBV27 and TRBJ2-3; TRBD2 is a possible D gene (6 bases). V gave up 0 bases and J gave up 1 base, with 11 bases separating them. This CDR3 comprises 16 residues. Germline V gives CDR1 MNHEY, CDR2 SMNVEV (reference sequence).

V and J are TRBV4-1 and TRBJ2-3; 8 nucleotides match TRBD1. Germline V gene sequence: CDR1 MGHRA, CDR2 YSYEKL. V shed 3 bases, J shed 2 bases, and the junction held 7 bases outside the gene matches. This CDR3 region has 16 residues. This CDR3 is CASSHDRDRPTDTQYF. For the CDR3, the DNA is TGCGCCAGCAGCCACGACCGGGACAGGCCCACAGATACGCAGTATTTT.

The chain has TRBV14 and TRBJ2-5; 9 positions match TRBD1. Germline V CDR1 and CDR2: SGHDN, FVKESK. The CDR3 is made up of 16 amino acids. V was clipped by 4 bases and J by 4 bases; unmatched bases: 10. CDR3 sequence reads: CASSPGVRTGVETQYF. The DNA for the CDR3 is TGTGCCAGCAGCCCAGGCGTCAGGACAGGGGTAGAGACCCAGTACTTC. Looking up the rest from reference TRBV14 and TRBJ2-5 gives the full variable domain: EAGVTQFPSHSVIEKGQTVTLRCDPISGHDNLYWYRRVMGKEIKFLLHFVKESKQDESGMPNNRFLAERTGGTYSTLKVQPAELEDSGVYFCASSPGVRTGVETQYFGPGTRLLVL.

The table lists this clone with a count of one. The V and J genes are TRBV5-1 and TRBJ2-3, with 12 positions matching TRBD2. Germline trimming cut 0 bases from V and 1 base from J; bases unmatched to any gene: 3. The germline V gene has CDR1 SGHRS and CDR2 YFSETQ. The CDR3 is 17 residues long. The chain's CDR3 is CASSLGLAGVGTDTQYF. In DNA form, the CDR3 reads TGCGCCAGCAGCTTGGGACTAGCGGGAGTAGGCACAGATACGCAGTATTTT.

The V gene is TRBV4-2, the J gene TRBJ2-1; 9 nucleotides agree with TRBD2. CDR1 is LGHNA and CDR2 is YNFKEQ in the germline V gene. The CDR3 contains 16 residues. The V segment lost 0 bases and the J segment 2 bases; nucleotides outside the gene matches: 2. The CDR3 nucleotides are TGTGCCAGCAGCCAAGATCCTAGCGGGGCCTACAATGAGCAGTTCTTC. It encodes CASSQDPSGAYNEQFF.

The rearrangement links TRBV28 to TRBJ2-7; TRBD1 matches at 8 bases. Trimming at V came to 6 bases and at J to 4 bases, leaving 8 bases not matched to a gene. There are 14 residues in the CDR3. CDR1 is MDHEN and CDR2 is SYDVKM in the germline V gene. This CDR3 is CASRGAGGTYEQYF. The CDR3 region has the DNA TGTGCCAGCAGGGGGGCAGGGGGCACGTACGAGCAGTACTTC.

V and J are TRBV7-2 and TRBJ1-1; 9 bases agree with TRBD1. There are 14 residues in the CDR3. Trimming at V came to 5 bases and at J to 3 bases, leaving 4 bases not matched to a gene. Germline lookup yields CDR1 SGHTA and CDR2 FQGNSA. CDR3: CASSQGQGYTEAFF. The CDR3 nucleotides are TGTGCCAGCAGCCAGGGACAGGGCTACACTGAAGCTTTCTTT.

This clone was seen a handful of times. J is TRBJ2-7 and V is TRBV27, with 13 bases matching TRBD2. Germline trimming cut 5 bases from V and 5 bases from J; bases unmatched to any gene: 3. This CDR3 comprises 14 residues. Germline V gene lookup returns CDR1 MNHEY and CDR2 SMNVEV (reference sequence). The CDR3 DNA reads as TGTGCCAGCAGTCCCGGGACTAGCGGGGACGAGCAGTACTTC. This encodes CASSPGTSGDEQYF.

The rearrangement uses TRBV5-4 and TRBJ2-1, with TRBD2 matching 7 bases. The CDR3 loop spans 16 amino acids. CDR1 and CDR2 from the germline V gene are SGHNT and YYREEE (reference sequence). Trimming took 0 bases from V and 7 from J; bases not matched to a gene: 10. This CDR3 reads CASSLARGRASNEQFF. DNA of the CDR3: TGTGCCAGCAGCTTGGCCAGAGGGAGGGCGAGTAATGAGCAGTTCTTC.